This TCR beta chain was sequenced in a study of early T cells in non-severe SARS-CoV-2 infection. Overall study context: Sequencing of unsorted whole blood was done on bulk RNA, leaving chains unpaired. Overall study results and limits: Sequences matched to VDJdb favored anti-spike CD8 responses, while private and CD4 specificities were missed.

In the library, individual cDNA molecules carried attached unique molecular identifiers. TCRdb reprocessed the 5' RACE reads with MiXCR, giving one entry per CDR3 protein. Of tens of thousands of distinct CDR3 sequences in the sample, roughly 8.7% were seen once. The junction had 16 bases not matched to a gene; V was cut back by 5 bases and J by 4 bases. Per germline, CDR1 SGDLS and CDR2 YYNGEE. The CDR3 contains 17 residues. Notes on this clonotype: Its antigen remains unidentified.

This chain connects TRBV9 to TRBJ1-2; 8 bases agree with TRBD1. Sequences were derived from whole blood, sampled at baseline. The receptor was isolated from an adult who was a healthcare worker with PCR-confirmed SARS-CoV-2 infection or an uninfected control (not recorded which). The CDR3: CASSLTQGAFAGYGYTF. For the CDR3, the DNA is TGTGCCAGCAGTTTGACCCAGGGGGCCTTCGCGGGCTATGGCTACACCTTC. The whole variable domain, remainder taken from reference TRBV9 and TRBJ1-2, is DSGVTQTPKHLITATGQRVTLRCSPRSGDLSVYWYQQSLDQGLQFLIQYYNGEERAKGNILERFSAQQFPDLHSELNLSSLELGDSALYFCASSLTQGAFAGYGYTFGSGTRLTVV.